This T cell receptor beta chain emerged from a study of identical twins. Broader study findings: Twin pairs had excess sharing that was weaker in beta out-of-frame sequences. Potential partial confounding of zero-insertion analyses by invariant MAIT and iNKT cells was noted.

This clonotype was observed a few times. Its antigen is unknown. MiXCR, run by TCRdb on the 5' RACE reads, gives a single entry per CDR3 protein. This sample carries roughly 260,000 distinct CDR3 sequences, 6% to 8.5% of them seen once, and the ten largest clones take 5.4%. CDR3 length: 16 residues. The V end lost 2 bases, the J end lost 0 bases, and 14 bases lay between the germline ends. The V gene's germline CDR1 is SGHVS and CDR2 FQNEAQ. Separately, the same data were catalogued under a study of yellow fever vaccine responses in identical twins.

The receptor was isolated from a woman aged 18-29 years in good health. The chain links TRBV7-8 to TRBJ2-7, with D perhaps TRBD2 (6 bases). Sequenced sample: CD8+ T cells sorted from blood. The CDR3 protein is CASSLSGRSISYEQYF. CDR3 in DNA: TGTGCCAGCAGCTTAAGTGGGAGGTCGATCTCCTACGAGCAGTACTTC.